This T cell receptor beta chain was documented in a study of shared T cell receptors in the human thymus. The CDR3 contains 16 residues. Germline-derived CDR1 and CDR2 are GTSNPN and SVGIG (reference sequence). V shed 5 bases and J 1 base; nucleotides not matched to a gene: 11. Some clones are missing from TCRdb's copy, which holds only in-frame ones; the method was immunoSEQ multiplex PCR. This sample has hundreds of thousands of clones, with roughly 85% found just once. These data also featured in a second study, about human thymus T cells. Per that study: All donors were healthy Finnish infants who were undergoing corrective surgery to treat congenital heart defects. The thymus was resected at corrective cardiac surgery. Related work found strong thymic repertoire overlap between unrelated individuals.

Sequencing used thymocytes. The V and J genes are TRBV30 and TRBJ1-1; TRBD1 agrees at 9 bases. This TCR came from a girl in the first two years of life with a congenital heart defect. The CDR3, as DNA: TGTGCCTGGTCCGGGGGGGGGACAGGGAAGAACACTGAAGCTTTCTTT. Its translation is CAWSGGGTGKNTEAFF.